This TCR beta chain was identified during a study of shared clonotypes between healthy human individuals (dated by TCRdb to 2018 to 2021). With regard to the full study: The cohort comprised two women and a few men aged 18 to 49 years. For each donor, CD4 naive and CD4 memory were each run on three plates, CD8 naive on two plates, and CD8 memory on one plate. Blood TCR repertoires of about 5 healthy adults were deeply sequenced to estimate repertoire size and the extent of clonotype sharing between individuals. Libraries were prepared and TCR repertoires were sequenced by different laboratories using diverse techniques, in order to increase sequencing depth and limit assay-specific biases. Between about 0.94 and 10 billion PBMCs per donor were obtained by leukapheresis.

TCR CDR3 regions were amplified from genomic DNA by multiplex PCR using the deep immunoSEQ assay. Extracted genomic DNA from each cell subset was spread evenly across all wells of several immunoSEQ 96-well plates, with each plate serving as a replicate. For sorted subsets, around 200 ng genomic DNA, equal to 30,000 to 35,000 T cell genomes, was loaded into each replicate PCR. Purified libraries were quantified with a Qubit 3.0 fluorometer, sized on a Bioanalyzer 2100, and re-quantified with the KAPA Library Quantification kit. Every immunoSEQ 96-well plate was sequenced on a separate single-read 150-cycle Illumina NextSeq 550 flow cell. The source study handled its data this way. Because only junctional sequences without quality scores were contained in the immunoSEQ output, filtering matching that applied to full-length reads could not be performed. To assign V/J genes and CDR3, sequences were annotated against IMGT germline references using PyIR, a Python wrapper for IgBLAST v1.9. Any read was removed if the V/J assignment was weak (E-value above 1e-6), the CDR3 was missing, or the read contained stop codons, out-of-frame junctions, or ambiguous translated residues. V3J clonotypes were defined as sequences sharing the same inferred V gene, J gene, and CDR3 amino acid sequence. Percentage overlap between repertoires was calculated by dividing the number of shared unique clonotypes by the size of the smaller repertoire. RTK rarefaction, the Chao1 estimator, and Recon v2.1 estimates of unobserved clonotypes were used to assess repertoire richness. OLGA was used to compute generation probabilities for all TCRbeta clonotypes that the gDNA method yielded from a few donors. TCRdb took this table from immuneACCESS and kept in-frame rearrangements with V and J called. Such tables lack part of the clones; where checked against another copy, unresolved V genes explain under half of the gap, and the rest is unexplained. V, J and clone size derive from that table, while D and trimming were established from the DNA sequence. Here the sample has about 670,000 clones; less than 80% occur a single time. The top ten clonotypes cover about 1.8% of the sample.

The donors were healthy, HIV-negative adults who had no recently reported acute infections or vaccinations. Only Caucasian adults living in Nashville, Tennessee, USA were represented among the donors. CD4+ T cells were enriched by magnetic negative selection; naive cells were then positively selected on CD45RA, and the negative fraction formed the memory subset. Blood was obtained by leukapheresis, after which PBMCs were separated by Ficoll-Histopaque density gradient centrifugation and cryopreserved in liquid nitrogen vapor phase. Analytical flow cytometry was used to check the purity and quantity of each magnetically sorted T cell population. From each sorted fraction, genomic DNA was isolated and quantified by UV absorbance on a Nanodrop 2000c. The CDR3 contains 14 residues, cysteine and phenylalanine counted. Only CDR3 DNA remains: 42 bases, in frame from the first base. The germline V end is reduced by 5 bases and the J end by 6 bases; junction bases left unmatched: 8.

Details on this clone: Its antigen is still unknown. Qualities for individual bases were not recorded, and no much larger clone is one base off.

Overall study results and their limits: Based on pairwise subsampling, the degree of clonotype sharing among donors was expected to be affected by sequencing depth. About 4.5% of naive CD4, 3% to 4% of naive CD8, 2% to 2.5% of memory CD4, and 0.4% of memory CD8 clonotypes were shared across a few donors. Sampling was limited to blood, and TCR repertoires in tissue likely differ from TCR repertoires in blood. Larger estimated clonotype richness was generally found for naive subsets than for memory subsets. The small number of donors limited the genetic and exposure-history diversity represented. Even with the large sequencing depth, rarefaction of the sorted-subset datasets indicated that sequencing was incomplete. Compared with non-shared clonotypes, the clonotypes found in all four sorted-subset donors had higher generation probabilities.

Sequenced input: memory CD4+ T cells sorted from blood. The cell subset or site label for this specimen denotes: CD45RA-negative fraction. This clonotype originated in a young woman in good health. The chain couples TRBV23-1 to TRBJ2-3; the central 7 bases match TRBD1. TRBV23-1 is given ORF status, its function remaining uncertain. The CDR3 corresponds to CASSLRTQGDTQYF. The bases are TGCGCCAGCAGTTTACGAACACAGGGGGATACGCAGTATTTT.